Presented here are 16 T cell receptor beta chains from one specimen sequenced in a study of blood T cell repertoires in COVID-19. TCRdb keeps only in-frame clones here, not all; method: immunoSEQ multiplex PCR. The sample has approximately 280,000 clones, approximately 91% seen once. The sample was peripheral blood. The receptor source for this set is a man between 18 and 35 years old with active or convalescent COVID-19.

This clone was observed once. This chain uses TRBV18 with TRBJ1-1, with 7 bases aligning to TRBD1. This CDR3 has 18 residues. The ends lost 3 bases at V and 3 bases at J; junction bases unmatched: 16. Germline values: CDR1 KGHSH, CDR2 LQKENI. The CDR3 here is CASSPIELGQRLYTEAFF. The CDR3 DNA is TGTGCCAGCTCACCGATTGAATTGGGACAGAGATTATACACTGAAGCTTTCTTT. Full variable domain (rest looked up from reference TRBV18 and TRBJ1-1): NAGVMQNPRHLVRRRGQEARLRCSPMKGHSHVYWYRQLPEEGLKFMVYLQKENIIDESGMPKERFSAEFPKEGPSILRIQQVVRGDSAAYFCASSPIELGQRLYTEAFFGQGTRLTVV.

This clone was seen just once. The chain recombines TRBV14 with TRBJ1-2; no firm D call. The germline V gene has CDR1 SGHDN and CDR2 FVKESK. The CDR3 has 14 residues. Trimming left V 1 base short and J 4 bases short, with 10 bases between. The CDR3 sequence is CASSQGYSTYGYTF. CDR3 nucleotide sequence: TGTGCCAGCAGCCAAGGTTATAGCACCTATGGCTACACCTTC.

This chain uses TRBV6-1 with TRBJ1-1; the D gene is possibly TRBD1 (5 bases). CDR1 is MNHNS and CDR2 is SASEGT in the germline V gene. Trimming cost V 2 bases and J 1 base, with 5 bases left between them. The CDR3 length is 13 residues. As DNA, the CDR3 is TGTGCCAGCAGTGAACAGGGGAACACTGAAGCTTTCTTT. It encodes CASSEQGNTEAFF.

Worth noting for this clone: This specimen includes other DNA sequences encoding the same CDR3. The CDR3 is CASSLGQGAYEQYF. The DNA for the CDR3 is TGTGCCAGCAGCTTGGGACAGGGGGCCTACGAGCAGTACTTC. The chain uses TRBV13 and TRBJ2-7; 11 bases match TRBD1. V lost 3 bases, J lost 2 bases, and 0 bases stayed unmatched. Germline CDR1 is PRHDT and CDR2 is FYEKMQ (reference sequence). CDR3 length: 14 residues.

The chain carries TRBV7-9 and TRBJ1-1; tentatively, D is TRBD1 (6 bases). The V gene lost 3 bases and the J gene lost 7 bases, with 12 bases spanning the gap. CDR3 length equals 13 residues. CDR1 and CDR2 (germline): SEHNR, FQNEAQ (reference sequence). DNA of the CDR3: TGTGCCAGCAGCTTTGGCACAGGGTTTGAAGCTTTCTTT. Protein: CASSFGTGFEAFF. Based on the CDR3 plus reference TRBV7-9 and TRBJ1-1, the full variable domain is DTGVSQNPRHKITKRGQNVTFRCDPISEHNRLYWYRQTLGQGPEFLTYFQNEAQLEKSRLLSDRFSAERPKGSFSTLEIQRTEQGDSAMYLCASSFGTGFEAFFGQGTRLTVV.

The CDR3 spells CASSKGRHRISGANVLTF. DNA of the CDR3: TGTGCCAGCAGCAAAGGGAGGCATCGCATCTCTGGGGCCAACGTCCTGACTTTC. This rearrangement joins TRBV21-1 to TRBJ2-6; the table names TRBD2, a call not compared with the DNA. TRBV21-1 is a documented pseudogene. CDR3 length: 18 amino acids.

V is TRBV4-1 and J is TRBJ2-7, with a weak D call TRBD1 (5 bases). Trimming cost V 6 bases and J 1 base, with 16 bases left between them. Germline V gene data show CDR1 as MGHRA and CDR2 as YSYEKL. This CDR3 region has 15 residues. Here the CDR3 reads CASRGRGLSSYEQYF. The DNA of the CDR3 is TGCGCCAGCAGAGGAAGGGGCCTCTCATCCTACGAGCAGTACTTC.

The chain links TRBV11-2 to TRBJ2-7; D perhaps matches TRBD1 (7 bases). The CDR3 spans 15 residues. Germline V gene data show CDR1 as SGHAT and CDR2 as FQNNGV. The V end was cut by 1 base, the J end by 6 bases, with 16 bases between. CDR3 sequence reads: CASSLGAGQPSEQYF. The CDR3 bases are TGTGCCAGCAGCTTAGGGGCGGGACAGCCGTCCGAGCAGTACTTC.

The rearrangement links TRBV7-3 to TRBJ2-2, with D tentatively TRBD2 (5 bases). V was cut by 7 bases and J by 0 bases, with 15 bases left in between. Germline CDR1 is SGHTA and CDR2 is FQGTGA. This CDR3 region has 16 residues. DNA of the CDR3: TGTGCCAGCACCGCAGGCGGGCTCGCGAACACCGGGGAGCTGTTTTTT. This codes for CASTAGGLANTGELFF.

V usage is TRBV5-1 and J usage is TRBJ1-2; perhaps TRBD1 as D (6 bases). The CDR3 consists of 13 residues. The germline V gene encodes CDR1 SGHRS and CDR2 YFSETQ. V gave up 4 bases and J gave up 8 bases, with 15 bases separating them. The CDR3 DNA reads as TGCGCCAGCAGCCTACCGCAGGGGCTGGGCTACACCTTC. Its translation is CASSLPQGLGYTF. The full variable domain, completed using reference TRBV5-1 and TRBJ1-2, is KAGVTQTPRYLIKTRGQQVTLSCSPISGHRSVSWYQQTPGQGLQFLFEYFSETQRNKGNFPGRFSGRQFSNSRSEMNVSTLELGDSALYLCASSLPQGLGYTFGSGTRLTVV.

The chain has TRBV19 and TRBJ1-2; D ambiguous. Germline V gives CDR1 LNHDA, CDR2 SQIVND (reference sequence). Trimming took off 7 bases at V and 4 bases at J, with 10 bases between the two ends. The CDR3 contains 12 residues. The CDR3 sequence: CASKSLRYGYTF. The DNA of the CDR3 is TGTGCCAGTAAGAGTTTACGCTATGGCTACACCTTC.

The CDR3 DNA follows: TGTGCCATCAGTGGTACAGACAACTATGGCTACACCTTC. This encodes CAISGTDNYGYTF. This chain uses TRBV10-3 with TRBJ1-2; no clear D. V dropped 4 bases and J dropped 2 bases, with 8 bases sitting between them. Germline V gene data show CDR1 as ENHRY and CDR2 as SYGVKD. This CDR3 has 13 residues.

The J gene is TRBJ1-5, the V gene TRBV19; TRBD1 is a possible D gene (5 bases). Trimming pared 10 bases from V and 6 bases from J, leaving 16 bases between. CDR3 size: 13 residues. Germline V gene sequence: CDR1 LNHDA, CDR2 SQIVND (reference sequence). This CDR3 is CAIGEGWGQPQHF. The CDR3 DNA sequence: TGTGCCATTGGGGAGGGGTGGGGTCAGCCCCAGCATTTT. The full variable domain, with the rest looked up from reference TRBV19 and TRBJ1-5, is DGGITQSPKYLFRKEGQNVTLSCEQNLNHDAMYWYRQDPGQGLRLIYYSQIVNDFQKGDIAEGYSVSREKKESFPLTVTSAQKNPTAFYLCAIGEGWGQPQHFGDGTRLSIL.

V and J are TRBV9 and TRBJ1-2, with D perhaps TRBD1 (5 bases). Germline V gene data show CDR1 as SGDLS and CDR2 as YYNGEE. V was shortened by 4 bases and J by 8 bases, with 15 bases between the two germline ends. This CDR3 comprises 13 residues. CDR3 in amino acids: CASSPGTLEGYTF. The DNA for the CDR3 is TGTGCCAGCAGCCCCGGGACTCTGGAAGGCTACACCTTC.

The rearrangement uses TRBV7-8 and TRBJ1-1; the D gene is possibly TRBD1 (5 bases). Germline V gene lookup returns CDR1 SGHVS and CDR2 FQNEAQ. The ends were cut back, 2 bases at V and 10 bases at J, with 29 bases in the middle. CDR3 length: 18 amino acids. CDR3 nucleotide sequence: TGTGCCAGCAGCTTATTGGGCTTGAGACAGATTCCTTCGTCGGCAGCTTTCTTT. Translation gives CASSLLGLRQIPSSAAFF.

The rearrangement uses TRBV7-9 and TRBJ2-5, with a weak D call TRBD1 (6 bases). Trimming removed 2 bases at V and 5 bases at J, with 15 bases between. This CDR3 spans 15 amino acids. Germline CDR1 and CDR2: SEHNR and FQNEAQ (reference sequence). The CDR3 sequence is CASSLRPGVQETQYF. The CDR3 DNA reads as TGTGCCAGCAGCTTACGTCCAGGGGTTCAGGAGACCCAGTACTTC.